Following are 15 T cell receptor beta chains from one sample sequenced in a study of cytomegalovirus exposure and HLA in healthy donors. 60 Vbeta and 13 Jbeta primers were used in PCR. Sequenced by immunoSEQ multiplex PCR; TCRdb stores in-frame clones only, minus some. The sample records over 150,000 clones, more than 60% being singletons. Sequences were obtained from PBMCs. Receptors were obtained from a woman aged 25 to 39 in good health and CMV-seropositive.

V is TRBV28 and J is TRBJ2-5, with TRBD1 matching over 7 bases. V lost 5 bases to trimming and J lost 2 bases; unmatched junction nucleotides: 17. CDR1 is MDHEN and CDR2 is SYDVKM in the germline V gene. This CDR3 has 18 residues. CDR3 coding DNA: TGTGCCAGCAGTCGCCTCACCCCCGGGACAGCGAAACAAGAGACCCAGTACTTC. It translates to CASSRLTPGTAKQETQYF.

This sequence joins TRBV5-1 and TRBJ1-2; D is unresolved. Trimming took 1 base from V and 6 from J, leaving 10 bases between them. CDR3 length: 13 amino acids. Germline-derived CDR1 and CDR2 are SGHRS and YFSETQ. CDR3 DNA: TGCGCCAGCAGCTTGACACAGATAAATGGCTACACCTTC. Protein sequence: CASSLTQINGYTF.

This clone was seen once. The rearrangement joins TRBV6-4 to TRBJ2-6; 12 positions match TRBD2. Germline values: CDR1 MRHNA, CDR2 SNTAGT. With 1 base clipped from V and 0 bases from J, the junction kept 7 bases outside the gene matches. This CDR3 spans 20 amino acids. CDR3 region: CASSDYYRLAGDSGANVLTF. The CDR3 DNA reads as TGTGCCAGCAGTGACTATTACAGACTAGCGGGGGACTCTGGGGCCAACGTCCTGACTTTC.

V gene TRBV7-8 combines with J gene TRBJ2-7; tentative D call: TRBD1 (5 bases). V lost 5 bases, J lost 3 bases, and 20 bases lay in between. The germline V gene has CDR1 SGHVS and CDR2 FQNEAQ. The CDR3 spans 16 residues. CDR3 in amino acids: CASSLLTDPDRYEQYF. CDR3 DNA sequence: TGTGCCAGCAGCCTTTTGACAGACCCCGACCGCTACGAGCAGTACTTC.

The chain has TRBV5-4 and TRBJ1-2; D uncertain. Trimming shortened V by 0 bases and J by 8 bases, and 14 bases separated the two germline ends. The germline CDR1 and CDR2 sequences are SGHNT and YYREEE (reference sequence). The CDR3 length is 14 residues. CDR3 sequence reads: CASSLEIGDRGYTF. The CDR3 DNA sequence: TGTGCCAGCAGCTTGGAAATCGGGGATCGGGGCTACACCTTC.

V is TRBV6-4 and J is TRBJ2-6; maybe TRBD1 (5 bases). Deletions cut 9 bases from V and 2 bases from J, with 11 bases between. Germline-derived CDR1 and CDR2 are MRHNA and SNTAGT. The CDR3 sequence is 14 residues long. The CDR3 DNA reads as TGTGCCAGTAACCTGGGGCCTGGGGCCAACGTCCTGACTTTC. Its translation is CASNLGPGANVLTF.

The chain joins TRBV5-4 to TRBJ2-2; 8 nucleotides align to TRBD1. In germline, CDR1 is SGHNT, CDR2 YYREEE (reference sequence). The CDR3 runs to 15 residues. V was pared by 0 bases and J by 6 bases, with 4 bases of the junction left unmatched. This CDR3 reads CASSLGRGRSGELFF. For the CDR3, the DNA is TGTGCCAGCAGCTTGGGCAGGGGGCGCTCCGGGGAGCTGTTTTTT.

The gene calls are TRBV5-1 and TRBJ2-7; TRBD2 matches at 9 bases. V shed 3 bases and J 4 bases; nucleotides not matched to a gene: 8. Germline CDR1 is SGHRS and CDR2 is YFSETQ. The CDR3 loop spans 15 amino acids. CDR3 in amino acids: CASSSRGSGSYEQYF. The CDR3, as DNA: TGCGCCAGCAGCTCTAGGGGTAGCGGGAGTTACGAGCAGTACTTC. Using reference TRBV5-1 and TRBJ2-7 for the parts outside the CDR3, the full variable domain is KAGVTQTPRYLIKTRGQQVTLSCSPISGHRSVSWYQQTPGQGLQFLFEYFSETQRNKGNFPGRFSGRQFSNSRSEMNVSTLELGDSALYLCASSSRGSGSYEQYFGPGTRLTVT.

The gene calls are TRBV28 and TRBJ2-7, with D perhaps matching TRBD1 (6 bases). This CDR3 contains 13 residues. Looked up from germline, CDR1 is MDHEN and CDR2 is SYDVKM. Deletions cut 9 bases from V and 2 bases from J, with 14 bases between. The CDR3 sequence is CASTGTPAYEQYF. The CDR3 region has the DNA TGTGCCAGTACCGGGACACCGGCCTACGAGCAGTACTTC. The variable domain in full, with the rest retrieved from reference TRBV28 and TRBJ2-7, is DVKVTQSSRYLVKRTGEKVFLECVQDMDHENMFWYRQDPGLGLRLIYFSYDVKMKEKGDIPEGYSVSREKKERFSLILESASTNQTSMYLCASTGTPAYEQYFGPGTRLTVT.

The chain joins TRBV4-2 to TRBJ2-3; 13 nucleotides align to TRBD2. This CDR3 region has 16 residues. The V gene's germline CDR1 is LGHNA and CDR2 YNFKEQ. After removal of 4 bases from V and 3 bases from J, the junction contained 4 bases not matched to a gene. In DNA, the CDR3 is TGTGCCAGCAGCCGAAGGACTAGCGGGAGTACAGATACGCAGTATTTT. This translates into CASSRRTSGSTDTQYF.

This chain connects TRBV5-1 to TRBJ2-2, with 9 bases fitting TRBD2. Unmatched junction bases numbered 5, after V lost 4 bases and J lost 4 bases. Germline CDR1 SGHRS, CDR2 YFSETQ. The CDR3 is 15 amino acids. The CDR3 spells CASSPGGRGTGELFF. The CDR3 nucleotides read TGCGCCAGCAGCCCCGGCGGGAGGGGCACCGGGGAGCTGTTTTTT.

This chain joins TRBV12-5 and TRBJ1-5; 7 positions match TRBD1. The germline V gene has CDR1 LGHNT and CDR2 FRNRAP. The V and J ends lost 6 bases and 2 bases, in that order; junction bases with no gene match: 16. The CDR3 covers 18 residues. The CDR3 DNA sequence: TGTGCTAGTGGCCCGAGACAGGGAGGAATGAGCGGCAATCAGCCCCAGCATTTT. It encodes CASGPRQGGMSGNQPQHF.

The chain employs TRBV11-3 and TRBJ2-2; 9 bases map to TRBD1. The CDR3 is made up of 15 amino acids. Trimming at V came to 4 bases and at J to 7 bases, leaving 7 bases not matched to a gene. From germline, CDR1 is SGHNT and CDR2 YENEEA. CDR3 protein: CASSYGTGLGGELFF. CDR3 nucleotides: TGTGCCAGCAGCTACGGGACAGGGTTAGGCGGGGAGCTGTTTTTT.

The table lists this clone with a few counts. This chain uses TRBV5-1 with TRBJ2-2; 15 bases are shared with TRBD2. The CDR3 consists of 20 residues. V gave up 3 bases and J gave up 1 base; unmatched junction bases: 10. Per germline, CDR1 SGHRS and CDR2 YFSETQ. CDR3 bases: TGCGCCAGCAGCTCCCCCGGACTAGCGGGAGGGGCTCTGAACACCGGGGAGCTGTTTTTT. Its protein product is CASSSPGLAGGALNTGELFF.

This chain links TRBV30 with TRBJ2-7; 12 bases align to TRBD2. The CDR3 contains 16 residues. Trimming at V came to 0 bases and at J to 3 bases, leaving 6 bases not matched to a gene. The germline CDR1 and CDR2 sequences are GTSNPN and SVGIG (reference sequence). The CDR3 sequence: CAWSVGRLAGDYEQYF. The CDR3 nucleotides are TGTGCCTGGAGTGTAGGAAGACTAGCGGGGGACTACGAGCAGTACTTC.